A selection of T cell receptor beta chains follows, all from one sample in a study of T cell responses to AZD1222 COVID-19 vaccine. TCRdb keeps only in-frame clones here, not all; method: immunoSEQ multiplex PCR. Among 110,000 to 150,000 clones listed, about 92% were seen once. The source was peripheral blood, collected on day 0 of AZD1222 vaccination. Source of these receptors: an adult in good health. Each CDR3 is given with its conserved first and last residue. A D gene is named only where the DNA matches it firmly. Clone size, where shown, is once, few, many, or a class for clones that have expanded.

j_gene | v_gene | d_gene | abundance | CDR3aa | CDR3nt
TRBJ1-1 | TRBV7-8 | . | . | CASSPSGQKTTEAFF | TGTGCCAGCAGCCCGTCCGGACAGAAGACCACTGAAGCTTTCTTT
TRBJ1-3 | TRBV25-1 | . | . | CASSGGNTIYF | TGTGCCAGCAGTGGTGGAAACACCATATATTTT
TRBJ2-3 | TRBV11-2 | . | few | CASSLGRVTDTQYF | TGTGCCAGCAGCTTAGGACGGGTGACAGATACGCAGTATTTT
TRBJ2-3 | TRBV7-6 | . | . | CASSLPGDTQYF | TGTGCCAGCAGCTTACCGGGGGATACGCAGTATTTT
TRBJ2-1 | TRBV21-1 | . | . | CANHQTSGQSRYEQFF | TGTGCCAACCATCAGACTAGCGGACAAAGTAGGTATGAGCAGTTCTTC
TRBJ2-7 | TRBV21-1 | . | . | CASSKAGWTADTYEQYF | TGTGCCAGCAGCAAAGCCGGGTGGACAGCCGATACCTACGAGCAGTACTTC
TRBJ2-7 | TRBV6-5 | . | . | CASSLTPTDSYEQYF | TGTGCCAGCAGTTTGACACCGACTGACTCCTACGAGCAGTACTTC
TRBJ2-1 | TRBV4-1 | TRBD1 | . | CASRPEGQGAYNEQFF | TGCGCCAGCAGACCCGAGGGACAGGGGGCCTACAATGAGCAGTTCTTC
TRBJ1-4 | TRBV5-5 | . | once | CASSSLTGGRRGSEKLFF | TGTGCCAGCAGCTCTCTGACAGGTGGCAGGCGGGGTAGTGAAAAACTGTTTTTT
TRBJ1-1 | TRBV7-3 | TRBD1 | . | CASSLSTGGNTEAFF | TGTGCCAGCAGCTTAAGTACAGGGGGGAACACTGAAGCTTTCTTT
TRBJ1-5 | TRBV6-5 | . | . | CASRRRHDQPQHF | TGTGCCAGCCGGAGACGGCATGATCAGCCCCAGCATTTT
TRBJ2-3 | TRBV29-1 | TRBD2 | . | CSVEDWGLAGSSTDTQYF | TGCAGCGTTGAAGATTGGGGTCTAGCGGGGTCTAGCACAGATACGCAGTATTTT
TRBJ2-3 | TRBV30 | . | . | CAWGRDGTDTQYF | TGTGCCTGGGGCCGGGACGGGACAGATACGCAGTATTTT
TRBJ1-1 | TRBV28 | . | . | CASSPPTAMNTEAFF | TGTGCCAGCAGCCCACCGACAGCGATGAACACTGAAGCTTTCTTT
TRBJ2-3 | TRBV11-2 | . | . | CACTSILGTDTQYF | TGTGCCTGCACCTCCATTTTGGGCACAGATACGCAGTATTTT
TRBJ2-7 | TRBV6-5 | . | . | CASSLDGGTMF | TGTGCCAGCAGTCTGGACGGCGGGACAATGTTC
TRBJ1-3 | TRBV23-1 | . | . | CASSPPPEFGNTIYF | TGCGCCAGCAGTCCCCCCCCAGAGTTCGGAAACACCATATATTTT
TRBJ1-1 | TRBV5-1 | TRBD1 | . | CASSSDRVATEAFF | TGCGCCAGCAGCTCTGACAGGGTGGCCACTGAAGCTTTCTTT
TRBJ1-2 | TRBV19 | . | . | CASSIPTAVNYGYTF | TGTGCCAGTAGTATTCCAACTGCAGTTAACTATGGCTACACCTTC
TRBJ2-3 | TRBV10-3 | . | . | CAIRASTTEPSTDTQYF | TGTGCCATCAGGGCGTCTACGACAGAGCCTAGCACAGATACGCAGTATTTT
TRBJ1-5 | TRBV6-2/TRBV6-3 | . | . | CASSYGEVGQPQHF | TGTGCCAGCAGTTACGGGGAGGTCGGTCAGCCCCAGCATTTT
TRBJ1-2 | TRBV28 | . | . | CASSRGTDDAYTF | TGTGCCAGCAGTCGAGGGACGGACGACGCCTACACCTTC
TRBJ2-3 | TRBV9 | . | . | CASSADRGSTDTQYF | TGTGCCAGCAGCGCGGATAGAGGTAGCACAGATACGCAGTATTTT
TRBJ2-1 | TRBV10-3 | . | . | CAISERTGEQFF | TGTGCCATCAGTGAACGTACCGGTGAGCAGTTCTTC
TRBJ2-7 | TRBV6-5 | TRBD1 | few | CASKRQGAYEQYF | TGTGCCAGCAAAAGACAGGGGGCGTACGAGCAGTACTTC
TRBJ2-7 | TRBV12-3/TRBV12-4 | TRBD1 | many | CASSSQGGQYF | TGTGCCAGCAGTTCACAGGGGGGACAGTACTTC